The 26 T cell receptor beta chains given below trace back to one sample, sequenced in a study of blood T cells in healthy people across ages. A second 7 to 11 cycle PCR used barcoded and J-beta primers. A single record per CDR3 protein comes from TCRdb applying MiXCR to the 5' RACE reads. The sample comprises around 1.7 million distinct CDR3 sequences, about 30% of which are singletons, and 7.7% rests with the top ten. The material sequenced was blood. Receptors originate from a woman between 25 and 40 years old in good health.

The chain uses TRBV25-1 and TRBJ2-5; 7 nucleotides match TRBD1. The CDR3 runs to 14 residues. J gave up 3 bases and V 6 bases, and 7 bases lay outside the gene matches. Germline V CDR1 and CDR2: MGHDK, SYGVNS. The CDR3 loop is CASRARGTEETQYF. As DNA, the CDR3 is TGTGCCAGCAGAGCCAGAGGGACAGAAGAGACCCAGTACTTC.

This clonotype was counted between two and nine times. V is TRBV6-1 and J is TRBJ1-5, with TRBD1 as a possible D gene (5 bases). Germline V gene data show CDR1 as MNHNS and CDR2 as SASEGT. V gave up 4 bases and J gave up 1 base, with 8 bases separating them. The CDR3 runs 14 residues. CDR3 residues: CASSGRVSNQPQHF. The CDR3 region has the DNA TGTGCCAGCAGTGGCAGGGTAAGCAATCAGCCCCAGCATTTT.

The genes are TRBV6-5 and TRBJ2-3; TRBD2 matches at 13 bases. The germline V gene encodes CDR1 MNHEY and CDR2 SVGAGI. This CDR3 is 18 amino acids long. J gave up 4 bases and V 4 bases, and 11 bases lay outside the gene matches. This CDR3 is CASSFKLAGGPGSDTQYF. The CDR3 DNA sequence: TGTGCCAGCAGTTTTAAACTAGCGGGAGGGCCAGGTTCAGATACGCAGTATTTT.

This clonotype has more than one count but fewer than ten. The chain combines TRBV7-2 with TRBJ1-6; maybe TRBD1 (5 bases). Germline CDR1 is SGHTA and CDR2 is FQGNSA. V was shortened by 1 base and J by 7 bases, with 11 bases between the two germline ends. The CDR3 is 15 residues long. CDR3 loop: CASSLGGVGNSPLHF. DNA of the CDR3: TGTGCCAGCAGCTTAGGGGGGGTAGGGAATTCACCCCTCCACTTT.

V usage is TRBV7-9 and J usage is TRBJ1-5, with TRBD1 matching over 8 bases. J was trimmed by 8 bases and V by 4 bases; bases with no gene match: 7. CDR1 is SEHNR, CDR2 FQNEAQ, per germline (reference sequence). This CDR3 is built from 14 residues. The CDR3, as DNA: TGTGCCAGCAGCTCAGACAGGGGTGGGGAGCCCCAGCATTTT. It specifies CASSSDRGGEPQHF.

The chain recombines TRBV5-1 with TRBJ2-7, with D possibly called TRBD1 or TRBD2 (5 bases each). Trimming left V 3 bases short and J 0 bases short, with 10 bases between. Per the germline V gene, CDR1 is SGHRS and CDR2 is YFSETQ. CDR3 size: 14 residues. CDR3: CASSWDVSSYEQYF. In nucleotides, the CDR3 is TGCGCCAGCAGCTGGGACGTTAGCTCCTACGAGCAGTACTTC.

This clonotype was picked up many times. V usage is TRBV11-1 and J usage is TRBJ2-7; D unresolved. V lost 0 bases, J lost 3 bases, and 6 bases lay in between. This CDR3 spans 13 amino acids. Per the germline V gene, CDR1 is SGHAT and CDR2 is FQDESV (reference sequence). CDR3 protein: CASSLAEYYEQYF. The CDR3 nucleotides read TGTGCCAGCAGCTTAGCGGAATACTACGAGCAGTACTTC.

About this clonotype: This may be a read error: a much more frequent sequence differs by one nucleotide. Since the CDR3 does not end with the conserved phenylalanine or tryptophan, this likely comes from a read error. This chain links TRBV12-3 or TRBV12-4 with TRBJ2-3, with 9 bases identical to TRBD1. CDR3 length equals 15 residues. V dropped 5 bases and J dropped 4; count of bases not matched to a gene: 7. CDR3 coding DNA: TGTGCCAGCAGTCCGGGACAGGGAGGGGCAGATACGCAGTATTCT. It is translated as CASSPGQGGADTQYS.

Note on this clonotype: The junction differs from germline at one of its ends, possibly a read error. This chain connects TRBV12-3 or TRBV12-4 to TRBJ2-3; D perhaps matches TRBD2 (5 bases). CDR3 length equals 14 residues. CDR3 nucleotide sequence: TGTGCCAGCAGCCTGGACTTTAGCACAGATGCGCAGTATTTT. Its protein product is CASSLDFSTDAQYF.

This clonotype was seen repeatedly, ten times or more. This chain connects TRBV6-6 to TRBJ2-7; 10 nucleotides align to TRBD2. V trimming: 7 bases; J trimming: 2 bases; junction bases outside the gene matches: 14. Germline-derived CDR1 and CDR2 are MNHNY and SVGAGI (reference sequence). The CDR3 consists of 17 residues. The CDR3 coding sequence is TGTGCCAGCACCTCATCCCAGCGGGAGGGCGAAACCTACGAGCAGTACTTC. This translates into CASTSSQREGETYEQYF.

This clonotype was observed at least ten times. V is TRBV10-3 and J is TRBJ2-7; D unclear. Trimming removed 11 bases at V and 3 bases at J, with 11 bases between. This CDR3 is 11 amino acids long. The germline V gene encodes CDR1 ENHRY and CDR2 SYGVKD. The CDR3 DNA is TGTGCCCCCGGTGTGGGCTACGAGCAGTACTTC. Residues: CAPGVGYEQYF.

This clonotype was seen ten or more times. The chain employs TRBV7-8 and TRBJ2-7; TRBD1 agrees at 7 bases. The CDR3 contains 14 residues. The germline gives CDR1 SGHVS, CDR2 FQNEAQ. J gave up 4 bases and V 2 bases, and 5 bases lay outside the gene matches. The CDR3 spells CASSLNQGEYEQYF. The CDR3 DNA follows: TGTGCCAGCAGCTTAAACCAGGGGGAATACGAGCAGTACTTC.

For this clonotype: This may be a read error, as it is one base from a much larger clone. CDR3 protein: CASSQNLAEETQYF. The CDR3 bases are TGTGCCAGCAGCCAAAACCTAGCGGAAGAGACCCAGTACTTC. The chain links TRBV3-1 to TRBJ2-5; 7 bases map to TRBD2. The CDR3 is 14 residues long. V was pared by 2 bases and J by 3 bases, with 3 bases of the junction left unmatched. Germline lookup yields CDR1 LGHDT and CDR2 YNNKEL (reference sequence).

This clonotype was counted only a few times. The chain joins TRBV12-5 to TRBJ2-1; TRBD1 aligns across 11 bases. Trimming took 8 bases from V and 8 from J; bases not matched to a gene: 11. The CDR3 is 15 amino acids. The V gene's germline CDR1 is LGHNT and CDR2 FRNRAP. CDR3 DNA: TGTGCTAGTACAAACGGACAGGGGGCGTTCGATGAGCAGTTCTTC. Translation gives CASTNGQGAFDEQFF.

Comments on this clonotype: Possible read error: a much larger clone is one base away. The chain joins TRBV11-1 to TRBJ2-7, with a possible D match to TRBD2 (6 bases). Looked up from germline, CDR1 is SGHAT and CDR2 is FQDESV (reference sequence). The CDR3 totals 16 residues. V gave up 7 bases and J gave up 2 bases, with 21 bases separating them. The CDR3 sequence is CASILGTALGPYEQYF. The CDR3 DNA follows: TGTGCCAGCATCCTTGGGACTGCCCTTGGACCCTACGAGCAGTACTTC.

Points on this clonotype: At one boundary the junction diverges from the germline segment, which might be a read error. The chain couples TRBV18 to TRBJ2-7; the D is unclear. From germline, CDR1 is KGHSH and CDR2 LQKENI. CDR3 length equals 15 residues. CDR3 nucleotides: TGTGCCAGCTCACCACCGGAGAACTCTGCCTACAAGCAGTACTTC. Amino acids: CASSPPENSAYKQYF.

This clonotype has more than one count but fewer than ten. This rearrangement joins TRBV20-1 to TRBJ2-7; 7 positions agree with TRBD1. V shed 0 bases, J shed 3 bases, and the junction held 11 bases outside the gene matches. This CDR3 is 16 amino acids long. From germline, CDR1 is DFQATT and CDR2 SNEGSKA (reference sequence). The CDR3 DNA reads TGCAGTGCTAGAGATAGGGGGCGGACAGGTAACTACGAGCAGTACTTC. Its protein product is CSARDRGRTGNYEQYF.

This clonotype showed up just once. The chain links TRBV9 to TRBJ2-7; tentatively, D is TRBD1 or TRBD2 (5 bases each). The V end was cut by 3 bases, the J end by 7 bases, with 11 bases between. The CDR3 sequence is 12 residues long. Looked up from germline, CDR1 is SGDLS and CDR2 is YYNGEE. CDR3: CASSDWGSEQYF. Written as DNA, the CDR3 is TGTGCCAGCAGCGACTGGGGGAGTGAGCAGTACTTC.

This clonotype was seen more than once but under ten times. This chain links TRBV6-4 with TRBJ2-1; tentative D call: TRBD1 (5 bases). The germline gives CDR1 MRHNA, CDR2 SNTAGT. The CDR3 runs to 14 residues. V lost 2 bases and J lost 5, with 10 bases in between. The CDR3 bases are TGTGCCAGCAGTGACAACTCGGACAACAATGAGCAGTTCTTC. This encodes CASSDNSDNNEQFF.

The chain combines TRBV20-1 with TRBJ1-5, with D perhaps matching TRBD1 (5 bases). CDR3 size: 14 residues. The germline CDR1 and CDR2 sequences are DFQATT and SNEGSKA (reference sequence). V was clipped by 3 bases and J by 5 bases, with 14 bases between them. The CDR3 DNA follows: TGCAGTGCTAGTAGAGGAGGGGATTATCAGCCCCAGCATTTT. Protein: CSASRGGDYQPQHF.

V is TRBV6-1 and J is TRBJ1-6, with D perhaps TRBD1 (5 bases). Germline-derived CDR1 and CDR2 are MNHNS and SASEGT. The V end was cut by 2 bases, the J end by 7 bases, with 15 bases between. The CDR3 loop spans 16 amino acids. The CDR3 is CASSELSGTANSPLHF. The CDR3 nucleotides are TGTGCCAGCAGTGAACTCTCCGGGACGGCAAATTCACCCCTCCACTTT.

The chain joins TRBV7-8 to TRBJ2-4; TRBD1 or TRBD2 may be the D gene (6 bases each). This CDR3 is built from 17 residues. Trimming cost V 4 bases and J 0 bases, with 16 bases left between them. The germline gives CDR1 SGHVS, CDR2 FQNEAQ. CDR3: CASSSYREALAKNIQYF. The CDR3 DNA follows: TGTGCCAGCAGCTCCTACAGGGAGGCTTTAGCCAAAAACATTCAGTACTTC.

The chain has TRBV4-1 and TRBJ1-4; D is perhaps TRBD1 (6 bases). Trimming removed 4 bases at V and 9 bases at J, with 21 bases between. CDR1 is MGHRA, CDR2 YSYEKL, per germline. This CDR3 region has 16 residues. The CDR3 DNA reads TGCGCCAGCAGCCTCCGGGAGGTGGGGGCAACTAAAAAACTGTTTTTT. It encodes CASSLREVGATKKLFF.

The count of this clonotype is one. The chain links TRBV20-1 to TRBJ2-1; TRBD1 agrees at 7 bases. Germline V gives CDR1 DFQATT, CDR2 SNEGSKA (reference sequence). This CDR3 has 13 residues. Trimming at V came to 6 bases and at J to 5 bases, leaving 7 bases not matched to a gene. CDR3 bases: TGCAGTGCGGATGGGACAGTAAACAATGAGCAGTTCTTC. Protein sequence: CSADGTVNNEQFF.

This clonotype has a count of ten or more. The chain is built from TRBV13 and TRBJ2-3; D remains unclear. The CDR3 is made up of 12 amino acids. Trimming pared 5 bases from V and 2 bases from J, leaving 5 bases between. Germline V gene sequence: CDR1 PRHDT, CDR2 FYEKMQ (reference sequence). The CDR3 nucleotides are TGTGCCAGCAGCCAAACCACAGATACGCAGTATTTT. The encoded protein is CASSQTTDTQYF.

V gene TRBV5-5 combines with J gene TRBJ1-2; D is unresolved. There are 15 residues in the CDR3. CDR1 SGHKS and CDR2 YYEKEE come from the germline V gene (reference sequence). With 3 bases removed from V and 6 bases from J, the gap between germline ends came to 18 bases. The CDR3 spells CASSSDTTPGDGYTF. The CDR3 DNA reads as TGTGCCAGCAGCTCCGACACCACCCCCGGGGATGGCTACACCTTC.